This TCR beta chain was recorded in a study of T cell repertoires in cytomegalovirus infection. General study points: Dominating the ex vivo response were HLA-C-restricted CMV-specific TCR beta clonotypes.

This clonotype was found many times. Its antigen is as yet unknown. Using its own MiXCR run on the reads, TCRdb lists one record per CDR3 protein. Found here are around 530,000 distinct CDR3 sequences, 16% of them singletons; the top ten hold under 30%. The CDR3 spans 14 residues. V dropped 3 bases and J dropped 8 bases, with 14 bases sitting between them. The chain has TRBV12-3 or TRBV12-4 and TRBJ2-4; maybe TRBD1 (5 bases). The sequence derives from a human donor in good health (CMV status not recorded). Some clones in this sample may be carry-over from other donors' samples. Material for sequencing was CD8+ T cells from PBMCs. This chain's CDR3 is CASSLMGPLDIQYF. CDR3 bases: TGTGCCAGCAGTTTGATGGGGCCCCTTGACATTCAGTACTTC.